This T cell receptor beta chain is drawn from a study of blood T cells in healthy people across ages. V shed 5 bases and J shed 10 bases, with 16 bases lying between them. The germline V gene encodes CDR1 SNHLY and CDR2 FYNNEI. The length of the CDR3 is 13 residues. A sample-barcoded 5' primer and a J-beta primer mix were used in a second PCR of roughly 6 to 11 cycles. TCRdb re-called the 5' RACE reads with MiXCR, one entry per CDR3 protein. The data contain more than 600,000 distinct CDR3 sequences, 20% to 25% of them singletons. This clonotype showed up just a few times. These data also featured in a second study, about T cells of mothers and their children.

Sequencing input: blood. This chain links TRBV2 with TRBJ2-3, with D perhaps being TRBD1 or TRBD2 (5 bases each). This receptor was obtained from a boy between 10 and 17 years old in good health. The DNA for the CDR3 is TGTGCCAGCAGTTTGGACTCCTTGGGGGCGCAGTATTTT. Encoded protein: CASSLDSLGAQYF.